What follows are 5 T cell receptor beta chains derived from one specimen sequenced in a study of cytomegalovirus exposure and HLA in healthy donors. Researchers ran the PCR with 60 Vbeta and 13 Jbeta primers. Here immunoSEQ multiplex PCR was the method, and the copy in TCRdb shows in-frame clones only, minus some. The sample lists 200,000 to 250,000 clones; 65% to 80% were seen once. Sequenced: PBMCs. The receptors shown here come from a girl aged 2 to 9 in good health and CMV-seronegative.

In its sample, this clone was seen a few times. The chain links TRBV7-9 to TRBJ1-2; 7 bases match TRBD1. J was trimmed by 6 bases and V by 5 bases; bases with no gene match: 12. This CDR3 contains 15 residues. CDR1 and CDR2 from the germline V gene are SEHNR and FQNEAQ (reference sequence). The chain's CDR3 is CASSRSGGQPDGYTF. The CDR3 nucleotides read TGTGCCAGCAGCCGTTCAGGGGGACAACCTGATGGCTACACCTTC.

The gene calls are TRBV11-2 and TRBJ2-3; D is uncertain. The CDR3 has 16 amino acids. V lost 1 base to trimming and J lost 0 bases, with 11 bases between them. Germline loops: CDR1 SGHAT, CDR2 FQNNGV. CDR3 sequence: CASSLGFQASTDTQYF. CDR3 DNA: TGTGCCAGCAGCTTAGGATTTCAGGCTAGCACAGATACGCAGTATTTT.

The chain is built from TRBV6-8 and TRBJ2-1, with D perhaps TRBD2 (6 bases). V was cut by 2 bases and J by 9 bases, with 17 bases left in between. The V gene's germline CDR1 is MNHGY and CDR2 SAAAGT. This CDR3 is built from 15 residues. CDR3 in DNA: TGTGCCAGCAGTTACCCAGGTCCACCCGGGGGTGAGCAGTTCTTC. It specifies CASSYPGPPGGEQFF.

This clone occurred once. The chain has TRBV4-1 and TRBJ2-7; 15 nucleotides agree with TRBD2. Per the germline V gene, CDR1 is MGHRA and CDR2 is YSYEKL. The V segment lost 3 bases and the J segment 3 bases; nucleotides outside the gene matches: 0. CDR3 size: 15 residues. CDR3 coding DNA: TGCGCCAGCAGCCAGGGACTAGCGGGGGGCTACGAGCAGTACTTC. Translation gives CASSQGLAGGYEQYF.

The chain employs TRBV7-3 and TRBJ1-6; 8 bases line up with TRBD1. The CDR3 has 16 amino acids. The germline V gene has CDR1 SGHTA and CDR2 FQGTGA. V was clipped by 3 bases and J by 10 bases; unmatched bases: 11. The CDR3 spells CASSFGGDRSGSPLHF. CDR3 sequence (DNA): TGTGCCAGCAGCTTCGGAGGGGACAGGTCAGGATCACCCCTCCACTTT.